The 3 T cell receptor beta chains reported below all come from one sample, sequenced in a study of Ad26.COV2.S vaccination and SARS-CoV-2 variants. The treatment denotes: over 15 received Ad26.COV2.S at low or high dose, single or two shots; several received placebo; per-sample allocation not given. Samples were taken on day 63 after the first vaccine or placebo injection. Using immunoSEQ multiplex PCR, the repertoire was profiled, and TCRdb retains in-frame clones only, with some absent. The table records about 450,000 clones, nearly 90% of them present only once. Source: peripheral blood, taken in a trial of Ad26.COV2.S vaccine versus placebo. The origin of the receptors is a person between 18 and 65 years old who received the Ad26.COV2.S COVID-19 vaccine or a placebo.

CDR3 bases: TGCGCCAGCAGCTTCGACGGTGGGGCAGATACGCAGTATTTT. This encodes CASSFDGGADTQYF. The J gene is TRBJ2-3, the V gene TRBV5-1, with D uncertain. This CDR3 contains 14 residues. V shed 2 bases and J shed 4 bases, with 11 bases lying between them. CDR1 SGHRS and CDR2 YFSETQ come from the germline V gene.

The rearrangement links TRBV13 to TRBJ2-5; no firm D call. Germline V gives CDR1 PRHDT, CDR2 FYEKMQ (reference sequence). Trimming pared 5 bases from V and 4 bases from J, leaving 14 bases between. The length of the CDR3 is 14 residues. The CDR3 region has the DNA TGTGCCAGCAGCCGGACCCCCAAAGGAGAGACCCAGTACTTC. Its translation is CASSRTPKGETQYF. The entire variable domain, with the rest obtained from reference TRBV13 and TRBJ2-5, is as follows: AAGVIQSPRHLIKEKRETATLKCYPIPRHDTVYWYQQGPGQDPQFLISFYEKMQSDKGSIPDRFSAQQFSDYHSELNMSSLELGDSALYFCASSRTPKGETQYFGPGTRLLVL.

This sequence joins TRBV5-5 and TRBJ2-5, with D maybe TRBD2 (5 bases). This CDR3 contains 15 residues. The V end was cut by 0 bases, the J end by 5 bases, with 14 bases between. Germline CDR1 reads SGHKS; CDR2 reads YYEKEE (reference sequence). The CDR3 protein is CASSLVPGDRETQYF. Here the CDR3 DNA reads TGTGCCAGCAGCTTGGTACCCGGGGATCGGGAGACCCAGTACTTC.